This T cell receptor (beta chain) was sequenced for a study of cytomegalovirus exposure and HLA in healthy donors. Regarding the study as a whole: Cytomegalovirus status was reportedly diagnosed by the classifier with high sensitivity and specificity.

As regards this clone: Its antigen is currently unknown.

PCR was performed using 60 Vbeta and 13 Jbeta primers. The data were produced by immunoSEQ multiplex PCR, yet TCRdb's version contains in-frame clones alone and is incomplete. The sample shows some 200,000 clones, and less than 0.9% sits with its ten largest clones. The CDR3 is 19 amino acids. Looked up from germline, CDR1 is LNHDA and CDR2 is SQIVND (reference sequence). Trimming took 5 bases from V and 2 from J; bases not matched to a gene: 9. The chain uses TRBV19 and TRBJ2-6, with 13 bases lining up with TRBD2. Sequenced input: PBMCs. This TCR derives from a boy between 10 and 17 years old in good health and CMV-seronegative. This CDR3 is CASSSLRGLAGTGANVLTF. The CDR3 DNA reads as TGTGCCAGTAGTTCCCTCCGGGGACTAGCGGGGACTGGGGCCAACGTCCTGACTTTC.